The source of this TCR beta chain is a study of blood T cell repertoires in COVID-19. For the study at large: Some COVID-19 samples were acute and others convalescent; all came from the United States, Italy and Spain. The cDNA or gDNA used as material had been derived from T cells, B-cell-depleted T cells, or PBMCs.

Germline V gene sequence: CDR1 KGHDR, CDR2 SFDVKD. With 4 bases removed from V and 6 bases from J, the gap between germline ends came to 11 bases. CDR3 length equals 14 residues. In the authors' workflow: Amplified reference gene primers provided the basis for estimating nucleated cell counts. This table comes from immunoSEQ multiplex PCR, and its TCRdb copy is limited to in-frame clones, with some not included. V and J calls and clone size are copied from that table; D and trimming were computed from the DNA. The profile covers about 140,000 clones, with approximately 83% appearing a single time and around 4% taken by the ten largest.

The V gene is TRBV24-1, the J gene TRBJ2-2, with D maybe TRBD1 (6 bases). The sequenced sample was peripheral blood. This clonotype was obtained from a woman aged 60-70 years with acute or convalescent COVID-19. The CDR3 here is CATSDPGQSGELFF. Written as DNA, the CDR3 is TGTGCCACCAGTGACCCCGGACAGTCCGGGGAGCTGTTTTTT.